A selection of T cell receptor beta chains follows, all from one sample in a study of molecular identifiers for immune sequencing clone quantification. TCRdb recomputed calls from the PCR reads with MiXCR, one row per CDR3 protein. The sample consists of approximately 60,000 distinct CDR3 sequences, under 20% of them appearing once. The sample taken for sequencing was naive CD8+ T cells from blood, with Jurkat cell RNA spiked in. The receptors derive from a human donor in good health. Some libraries in this study had Jurkat cell RNA spiked in. Both conserved end residues are part of each CDR3. D genes are given only for firm matches. Clone size is stated in some rows and not others, as once, few, many or a class when expanded.

d_call: .; j_call: TRBJ2-7; v_call: TRBV19; clone_size: many; cdr3_nt: TGTGCCAGTAGGGCCCGGGGGGCAGCCTACGAGCAGTACTTC; cdr3_aa: CASRARGAAYEQYF
d_call: .; j_call: TRBJ2-7; v_call: TRBV10-3; clone_size: many; cdr3_nt: TGTGCCATCAGTGAGCCCGGGACTTCCACCTTAGCGCAGTACTTC; cdr3_aa: CAISEPGTSTLAQYF
d_call: TRBD2; j_call: TRBJ2-5; v_call: TRBV6-2/TRBV6-3; clone_size: .; cdr3_nt: TGTGCCAGCAGTTACTTGGGACTAGCGGGAGATTTAGAGACCCAGTACTTC; cdr3_aa: CASSYLGLAGDLETQYF
d_call: .; j_call: TRBJ2-6; v_call: TRBV4-3; clone_size: many; cdr3_nt: TGCGCCAGCAGCCAAGATCCCCCTGGGGCCAACGTCCTGACTTTC; cdr3_aa: CASSQDPPGANVLTF
d_call: TRBD2; j_call: TRBJ2-3; v_call: TRBV5-1; clone_size: .; cdr3_nt: TGCGCCAGCAGCTTGGCCAGACTAGCGGGAGTCCCCGATACGCAGTATTTT; cdr3_aa: CASSLARLAGVPDTQYF
d_call: .; j_call: TRBJ2-7; v_call: TRBV27; clone_size: .; cdr3_nt: TGTGCCAGCAGTCCGCGGGACAGCTTTTACAGCGAGCAGTACTTC; cdr3_aa: CASSPRDSFYSEQYF
d_call: .; j_call: TRBJ1-6; v_call: TRBV6-2/TRBV6-3; clone_size: many; cdr3_nt: TGTGCCAGCAGTTACTCCGAGGCGGGAAGGAATAATTCACCCCTCCACTTT; cdr3_aa: CASSYSEAGRNNSPLHF
d_call: TRBD2; j_call: TRBJ2-5; v_call: TRBV6-5; clone_size: .; cdr3_nt: TGTGCCAGCAGTTACAGCGGGACCTGGGTCCAAGAGACCCAGTACTTC; cdr3_aa: CASSYSGTWVQETQYF
d_call: TRBD2; j_call: TRBJ2-1; v_call: TRBV28; clone_size: few; cdr3_nt: TGTGCCAGCAGCACCGAAGCTATAATAGCGGGGATCCCCTACAATGAGCAGTTCTTC; cdr3_aa: CASSTEAIIAGIPYNEQFF
d_call: TRBD2; j_call: TRBJ2-3; v_call: TRBV24-1; clone_size: many; cdr3_nt: TGTGCCACCAGTGGTGGGACTAGCGGGCCCGTTTCCACAGATACGCAGTATTTT; cdr3_aa: CATSGGTSGPVSTDTQYF
d_call: .; j_call: TRBJ2-2; v_call: TRBV5-1; clone_size: many; cdr3_nt: TGCGCCAGCAGCCCCAGCGGCCCAGCCTACACCGGGGAGCTGTTTTTT; cdr3_aa: CASSPSGPAYTGELFF
d_call: TRBD1; j_call: TRBJ2-2; v_call: TRBV5-1; clone_size: few; cdr3_nt: TGCGCCAGCAGCTTACTACAGGGGCCACCCACCGGGGAGCTGTTTTTT; cdr3_aa: CASSLLQGPPTGELFF
d_call: .; j_call: TRBJ2-1; v_call: TRBV6-5; clone_size: few; cdr3_nt: TGTGCCAGCAGTCTCCAAGACCATGGACTAGGGGGTGATGAGCAGTTCTTC; cdr3_aa: CASSLQDHGLGGDEQFF
d_call: .; j_call: TRBJ2-1; v_call: TRBV4-3; clone_size: many; cdr3_nt: TGCGCCAGCAGCCAGTCCGCCCACAATGAGCAGTTCTTC; cdr3_aa: CASSQSAHNEQFF
d_call: TRBD2; j_call: TRBJ2-5; v_call: TRBV20-1; clone_size: many; cdr3_nt: TGCAGTGCTAGAGATCTCGCGGGAGGGGGTGCCCGAGCGACAGAGACCCAGTACTTC; cdr3_aa: CSARDLAGGGARATETQYF
d_call: .; j_call: TRBJ2-3; v_call: TRBV29-1; clone_size: many; cdr3_nt: TGCAGCGTTAATAGGGCCTTTTCGCGCACAGATACGCAGTATTTT; cdr3_aa: CSVNRAFSRTDTQYF
d_call: TRBD2; j_call: TRBJ2-1; v_call: TRBV5-6; clone_size: few; cdr3_nt: TGTGCCAGCAGCTACTTTGCGGGAGCCTACAATGAGCAGTTCTTC; cdr3_aa: CASSYFAGAYNEQFF
d_call: .; j_call: TRBJ2-3; v_call: TRBV10-1; clone_size: many; cdr3_nt: TGCGCCAGCAGTGATACCGGGGGTGCGAGAAATACGCAGTATTTT; cdr3_aa: CASSDTGGARNTQYF
d_call: .; j_call: TRBJ2-1; v_call: TRBV27; clone_size: many; cdr3_nt: TGTGCCAGCACCACGACCGTTTACAATGAGCAGTTCTTC; cdr3_aa: CASTTTVYNEQFF
d_call: .; j_call: TRBJ1-1; v_call: TRBV19; clone_size: .; cdr3_nt: TGTGCCAGTAGTACCTCATCCTTAATTTTTTCCGGAATAACTGAAGCTTTCTTT; cdr3_aa: CASSTSSLIFSGITEAFF
d_call: .; j_call: TRBJ2-7; v_call: TRBV4-1; clone_size: many; cdr3_nt: TGCGCCAGCAGCCAAGATTATAACGAGGTTTCCGGAGTCTACGAGCAGTACTTC; cdr3_aa: CASSQDYNEVSGVYEQYF
d_call: TRBD2; j_call: TRBJ2-7; v_call: TRBV7-2; clone_size: many; cdr3_nt: TGTGCCAGCAGCTTTCTAGCGGGGCTCACGTACGAGCAGTACTTC; cdr3_aa: CASSFLAGLTYEQYF
d_call: .; j_call: TRBJ1-6; v_call: TRBV27; clone_size: .; cdr3_nt: TGTGCCAGCAGCTGGGACGCTGGATCACCCCTCCACTTT; cdr3_aa: CASSWDAGSPLHF
d_call: .; j_call: TRBJ2-3; v_call: TRBV19; clone_size: many; cdr3_nt: TGTGCCAGTAGTGAGGACGCACTTACCACAGATACGCAGTATTTT; cdr3_aa: CASSEDALTTDTQYF
d_call: .; j_call: TRBJ1-5; v_call: TRBV12-5; clone_size: many; cdr3_nt: TGTGCTAGTGCTAAATCCGGGCAGCCCCAGCATTTT; cdr3_aa: CASAKSGQPQHF
d_call: TRBD1; j_call: TRBJ2-7; v_call: TRBV18; clone_size: few; cdr3_nt: TGTGCCAGCTCACCATTCGGGACAGACCCCGTGGGGGTGCAGTACTTC; cdr3_aa: CASSPFGTDPVGVQYF
d_call: .; j_call: TRBJ2-1; v_call: TRBV5-1; clone_size: .; cdr3_nt: TGCGCCAGCAGCTCCGAGCCGGGGGACGCCTACAATGAGCAGTTCTTC; cdr3_aa: CASSSEPGDAYNEQFF
d_call: .; j_call: TRBJ1-1; v_call: TRBV28; clone_size: .; cdr3_nt: TGTGCCAGCAGTTTACCCCCCACTGAAGCTTTCTTT; cdr3_aa: CASSLPPTEAFF
d_call: .; j_call: TRBJ1-3; v_call: TRBV28; clone_size: many; cdr3_nt: TGTGCCAGCAAACAACAGGGAGCTGGAAACACCATATATTTT; cdr3_aa: CASKQQGAGNTIYF
d_call: .; j_call: TRBJ1-4; v_call: TRBV12-5; clone_size: many; cdr3_nt: TGTGTACCTCCTCCGGGACACGAGGAAGAAAAACTGTTTTTT; cdr3_aa: CVPPPGHEEEKLFF
d_call: TRBD2; j_call: TRBJ2-7; v_call: TRBV10-3; clone_size: many; cdr3_nt: TGTGCCATCAGTGAGTCGAGTAATAGCGGGGATAGGCAGTACTTC; cdr3_aa: CAISESSNSGDRQYF
d_call: .; j_call: TRBJ2-7; v_call: TRBV5-5; clone_size: many; cdr3_nt: TGTGCCAGCAGCTTGGCCATGGTCCCTACAGGAACCTACGAGCAGTACTTC; cdr3_aa: CASSLAMVPTGTYEQYF
d_call: TRBD2; j_call: TRBJ2-7; v_call: TRBV15; clone_size: .; cdr3_nt: TGTGCCACCAGCGGGGGGACTATATCCTACGAGCAGTACTTC; cdr3_aa: CATSGGTISYEQYF
d_call: .; j_call: TRBJ1-5; v_call: TRBV7-6; clone_size: few; cdr3_nt: TGTGCCAGCAGCTTAGCGCCAGGGATGACTCAGCCCCAGCATTTT; cdr3_aa: CASSLAPGMTQPQHF
d_call: .; j_call: TRBJ2-7; v_call: TRBV20-1; clone_size: many; cdr3_nt: TGCAGTGCTAGCGGACAGAGCTCCTACGAGCAGTACTTC; cdr3_aa: CSASGQSSYEQYF
d_call: .; j_call: TRBJ2-5; v_call: TRBV13; clone_size: .; cdr3_nt: TGTGCCAGCAGCTTAGGGGACCAAGAGACCCAGTACTTC; cdr3_aa: CASSLGDQETQYF
d_call: TRBD2; j_call: TRBJ2-7; v_call: TRBV18; clone_size: .; cdr3_nt: TGTGCCAGCTCACCCAGTGGGACTAGTGGTATTTATGGGTACGAGCAGTACTTC; cdr3_aa: CASSPSGTSGIYGYEQYF
d_call: TRBD2; j_call: TRBJ2-1; v_call: TRBV20-1; clone_size: many; cdr3_nt: TGCAGTGCAAAGCGGGAGGACTACAATGAGCAGTTCTTC; cdr3_aa: CSAKREDYNEQFF
d_call: .; j_call: TRBJ2-5; v_call: TRBV15; clone_size: few; cdr3_nt: TGTGCCACCAGCAGAACCCCAGGGATGGGGTACCAAGAGACCCAGTACTTC; cdr3_aa: CATSRTPGMGYQETQYF
d_call: .; j_call: TRBJ1-5; v_call: TRBV7-9; clone_size: many; cdr3_nt: TGTGCCAGCAGCTTAGATCAGGGCGGTCAGCCCCAGCATTTT; cdr3_aa: CASSLDQGGQPQHF
d_call: .; j_call: TRBJ2-7; v_call: TRBV27; clone_size: many; cdr3_nt: TGTGCCAGCAGTATAACAGGTTACGAGCAGTACTTC; cdr3_aa: CASSITGYEQYF
d_call: TRBD1; j_call: TRBJ1-2; v_call: TRBV12-3/TRBV12-4; clone_size: .; cdr3_nt: TGTGCGATTCCCGGGGGACAGGGGGCTTTTGGCTACACCTTC; cdr3_aa: CAIPGGQGAFGYTF
d_call: .; j_call: TRBJ1-1; v_call: TRBV25-1; clone_size: .; cdr3_nt: TGTGCCAGCATATGGGCAATCGGGGCCTCGTGGCACACTGAAGCTTTCTTT; cdr3_aa: CASIWAIGASWHTEAFF
d_call: TRBD2; j_call: TRBJ2-3; v_call: TRBV27; clone_size: many; cdr3_nt: TGTGCCAGCAGTTTATCGGGGACTAGCGCCACAGATACGCAGTATTTT; cdr3_aa: CASSLSGTSATDTQYF
d_call: .; j_call: TRBJ1-3; v_call: TRBV5-4; clone_size: .; cdr3_nt: TGTGCCAGCAGCTTGGGGCCAGAAGACTCTGGAAACACCATATATTTT; cdr3_aa: CASSLGPEDSGNTIYF
d_call: TRBD1; j_call: TRBJ2-7; v_call: TRBV27; clone_size: many; cdr3_nt: TGTGCCAGCAGTTTTGGGGCGGGGACAGGGGTTTGGGAGCAGTACTTC; cdr3_aa: CASSFGAGTGVWEQYF
d_call: .; j_call: TRBJ2-3; v_call: TRBV7-9; clone_size: many; cdr3_nt: TGTGCCAGCAGCTTATCCTGGACAGGGAGGGGGCCCAGCACAGATACGCAGTATTTT; cdr3_aa: CASSLSWTGRGPSTDTQYF
d_call: .; j_call: TRBJ1-4; v_call: TRBV4-2; clone_size: few; cdr3_nt: TGTGCCAGCAGCCGACACAGGGAATCTAATGAAAAACTGTTTTTT; cdr3_aa: CASSRHRESNEKLFF
d_call: .; j_call: TRBJ2-2; v_call: TRBV15; clone_size: .; cdr3_nt: TGTGCCACCAGCAGAGATCAGAGTTTCACCGGGGAGCTGTTTTTT; cdr3_aa: CATSRDQSFTGELFF